This TCR beta chain comes out of a study of blood T cells in healthy people across ages. Germline assignment: CDR1 MNHEY and CDR2 SMNVEV (reference sequence). The CDR3 contains 13 residues. V gave up 6 bases and J gave up 0 bases, with 6 bases separating them. Then a second PCR, running about 7 to 11 cycles, was carried out with a sample-barcoded 5' primer and a J-beta primer mix. A single record per CDR3 protein comes from TCRdb applying MiXCR to the 5' RACE reads. The data hold approximately 1,100,000 distinct CDR3 sequences, with less than 50% observed a single time. Healthy Russian Caucasian donors spanned ages about 6 to 95 years. This clonotype has just one count. This may come from a read error, since a much larger clone is one base off.

Sequencing was performed on blood. The V gene is TRBV27, the J gene TRBJ1-5; D remains unclear. The source of this sequence is a woman in her fifties or sixties in good health. This chain's CDR3 is CASRPNSNQPQHF. The DNA for the CDR3 is TGTGCCAGCAGGCCTAATAGCAATCAGCCCCAGCATTTT.